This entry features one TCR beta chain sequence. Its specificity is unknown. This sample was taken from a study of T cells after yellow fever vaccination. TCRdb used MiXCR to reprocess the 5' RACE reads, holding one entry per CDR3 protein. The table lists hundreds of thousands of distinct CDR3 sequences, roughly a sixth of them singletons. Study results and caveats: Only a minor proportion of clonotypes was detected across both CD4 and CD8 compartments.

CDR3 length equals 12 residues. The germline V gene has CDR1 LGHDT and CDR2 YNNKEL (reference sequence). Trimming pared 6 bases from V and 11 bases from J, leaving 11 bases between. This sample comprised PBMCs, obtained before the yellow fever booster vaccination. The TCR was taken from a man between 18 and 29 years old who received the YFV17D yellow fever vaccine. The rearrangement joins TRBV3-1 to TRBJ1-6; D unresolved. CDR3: CASSLTNTPLHF. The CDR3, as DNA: TGTGCCAGCAGTCTGACGAACACACCCCTCCACTTT.